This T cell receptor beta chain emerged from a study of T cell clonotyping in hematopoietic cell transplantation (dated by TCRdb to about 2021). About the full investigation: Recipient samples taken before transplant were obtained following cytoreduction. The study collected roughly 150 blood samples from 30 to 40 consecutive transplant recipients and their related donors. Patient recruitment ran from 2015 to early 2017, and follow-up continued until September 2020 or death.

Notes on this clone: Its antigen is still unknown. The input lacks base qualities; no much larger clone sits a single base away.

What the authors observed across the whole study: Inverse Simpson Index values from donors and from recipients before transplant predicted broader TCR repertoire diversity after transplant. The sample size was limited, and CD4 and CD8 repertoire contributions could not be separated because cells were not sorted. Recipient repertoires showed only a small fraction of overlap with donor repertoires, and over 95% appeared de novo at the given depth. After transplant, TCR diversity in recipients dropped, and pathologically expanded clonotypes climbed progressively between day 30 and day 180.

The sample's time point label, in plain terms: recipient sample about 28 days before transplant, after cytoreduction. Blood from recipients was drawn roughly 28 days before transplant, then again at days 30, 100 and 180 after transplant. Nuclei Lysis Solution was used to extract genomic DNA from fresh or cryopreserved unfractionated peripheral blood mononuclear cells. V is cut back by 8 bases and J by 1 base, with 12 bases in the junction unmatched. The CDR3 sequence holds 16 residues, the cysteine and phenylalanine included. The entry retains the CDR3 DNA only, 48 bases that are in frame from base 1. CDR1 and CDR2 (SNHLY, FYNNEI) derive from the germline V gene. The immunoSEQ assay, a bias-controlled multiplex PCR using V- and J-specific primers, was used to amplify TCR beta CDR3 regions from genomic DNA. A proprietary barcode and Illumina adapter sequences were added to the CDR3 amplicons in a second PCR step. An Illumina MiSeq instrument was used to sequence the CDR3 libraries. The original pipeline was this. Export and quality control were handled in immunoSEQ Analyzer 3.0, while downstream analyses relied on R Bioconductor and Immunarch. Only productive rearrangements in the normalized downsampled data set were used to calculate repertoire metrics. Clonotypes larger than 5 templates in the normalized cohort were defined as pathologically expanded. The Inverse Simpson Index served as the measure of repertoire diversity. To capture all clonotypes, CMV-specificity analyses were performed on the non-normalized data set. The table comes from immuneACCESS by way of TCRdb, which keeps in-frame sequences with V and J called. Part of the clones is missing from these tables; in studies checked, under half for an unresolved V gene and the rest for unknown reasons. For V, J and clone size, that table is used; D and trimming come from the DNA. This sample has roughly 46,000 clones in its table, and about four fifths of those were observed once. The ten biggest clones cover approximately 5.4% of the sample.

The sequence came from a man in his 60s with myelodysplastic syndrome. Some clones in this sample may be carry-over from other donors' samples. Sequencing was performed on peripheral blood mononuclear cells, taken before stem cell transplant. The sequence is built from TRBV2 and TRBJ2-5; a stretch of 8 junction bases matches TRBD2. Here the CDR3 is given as CASRKGLAGSQETQYF. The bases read TGTGCCAGCCGAAAGGGTCTAGCGGGTTCCCAAGAGACCCAGTACTTC.